The entry that follows covers one TCR beta chain sequence. The target antigen is unknown. At a deep level, the assay was run. Per the authors' pipeline: Quality scores were absent from the junction-only immunoSEQ sequences, so filtering differed. Assay: immunoSEQ multiplex PCR; the TCRdb copy retains only in-frame clones and omits some. V and J calls and clone size are copied from that table; D and trimming were computed from the DNA. The sample records 2.3 million or so clones, approximately 95% being singletons. The sample belongs to a study of shared clonotypes between healthy human individuals. Study-wide results and caveats: Investigators expected sequencing depth to affect clonotype sharing among donors. The rarefaction results pointed to incomplete sorted-subset sequencing despite large depth.

Unmatched junction bases numbered 8, after V lost 0 bases and J lost 5 bases. The CDR3 is 16 amino acids. Germline V gene data show CDR1 as SGHRS and CDR2 as YFSETQ. The sequence was obtained from a man aged 18 to 30 in good health. Some clones in this sample may be carry-over from other donors' samples. Sequencing was performed on naive CD4+ T cells from PBMCs. Described subset: CD45RA+ positively selected. The gene calls are TRBV5-1 and TRBJ1-1; 9 bases align to TRBD1. The CDR3 bases are TGCGCCAGCAGCTTGGGACAGGGGGATTGGAGGACTGAAGCTTTCTTT. This translates into CASSLGQGDWRTEAFF. Using reference TRBV5-1 and TRBJ1-1 for the parts outside the CDR3, the full variable domain is KAGVTQTPRYLIKTRGQQVTLSCSPISGHRSVSWYQQTPGQGLQFLFEYFSETQRNKGNFPGRFSGRQFSNSRSEMNVSTLELGDSALYLCASSLGQGDWRTEAFFGQGTRLTVV.